The 20 T cell receptor beta chains reported below all come from one sample, sequenced in a study of cytomegalovirus exposure and HLA in healthy donors. In the PCR, 60 Vbeta and 13 Jbeta primers were used. Sequencing used immunoSEQ multiplex PCR; TCRdb keeps in-frame clones, though not all of them. Of around 100,000 clones in the sample, 65% to 85% were seen once. Sample: PBMCs. The receptor set was obtained from a woman in her 30s in good health and CMV-seropositive.

The rearrangement uses TRBV25-1 and TRBJ1-1, with a tentative D call TRBD1 (5 bases). This CDR3 region has 15 residues. V was cut by 1 base and J by 7 bases, with 16 bases left in between. CDR1 MGHDK and CDR2 SYGVNS come from the germline V gene. CDR3 protein: CASSESQVDGGEAFF. In DNA form, the CDR3 reads TGTGCCAGCAGTGAATCCCAGGTCGACGGGGGTGAAGCTTTCTTT.

V gene TRBV7-8 combines with J gene TRBJ2-2, with 12 bases lining up with TRBD2. The CDR3 is 17 amino acids. Germline V gives CDR1 SGHVS, CDR2 FQNEAQ. After removal of 6 bases from V and 7 bases from J, the junction contained 12 bases not matched to a gene. CDR3 region: CASRPRTSGNSVGELFF. For the CDR3, the DNA is TGTGCCAGCAGACCCAGGACTAGCGGGAATTCAGTCGGGGAGCTGTTTTTT.

The V and J genes are TRBV28 and TRBJ1-3; a weak D match, TRBD1 (6 bases). The CDR3 consists of 15 residues. V was trimmed by 5 bases and J by 0 bases, leaving 11 bases between them. The germline V gene has CDR1 MDHEN and CDR2 SYDVKM. In DNA, the CDR3 is TGTGCCAGCAGTGTCCGGGACACCTCTGGAAACACCATATATTTT. This gives the protein CASSVRDTSGNTIYF.

This clone was detected a few times. The CDR3 DNA follows: TGTGCCAGCAGCAAAGAGACGGGACTCATTAAAGAGACCCAGTACTTC. This sequence encodes CASSKETGLIKETQYF. The rearrangement links TRBV21-1 to TRBJ2-5; the D call in the table, TRBD2, was not verified against the DNA. TRBV21-1 is a pseudogene. The CDR3 has 16 amino acids.

In regard to this clone: The same CDR3 can be traced to other DNA sequences in this sample. The chain links TRBV27 to TRBJ1-2; D is possibly TRBD1 (5 bases). CDR1 is MNHEY and CDR2 is SMNVEV in the germline V gene (reference sequence). The V end was cut by 3 bases, the J end by 1 base, with 6 bases between. CDR3 length: 13 amino acids. CDR3 amino acids: CASSFDSNYGYTF. The CDR3 DNA follows: TGTGCCAGCAGTTTTGACAGTAACTATGGCTACACCTTC.

This rearrangement joins TRBV6-5 to TRBJ1-4; TRBD1 might be the D (6 bases). V was trimmed by 1 base and J by 7 bases, leaving 13 bases between them. Germline V CDR1 and CDR2: MNHEY, SVGAGI. There are 15 residues in the CDR3. Here the CDR3 reads CASSYLGRGIEKLFF. The CDR3 DNA sequence: TGTGCCAGCAGTTACTTAGGCAGGGGTATTGAAAAACTGTTTTTT.

The gene calls are TRBV6-4 and TRBJ2-1; 15 bases are a match to TRBD2. Germline CDR1 MRHNA, CDR2 SNTAGT. This CDR3 has 17 residues. Unmatched junction bases numbered 7, after V lost 4 bases and J lost 6 bases. The DNA of the CDR3 is TGTGCCAGCAGTGTAGTGGGACTAGCGGGAGGACCCAATGAGCAGTTCTTC. It codes for CASSVVGLAGGPNEQFF.

The chain recombines TRBV5-1 with TRBJ1-1; D is unclear. Germline-derived CDR1 and CDR2 are SGHRS and YFSETQ. The CDR3 is made up of 15 amino acids. The V gene lost 4 bases and the J gene lost 1 base, with 14 bases spanning the gap. This chain's CDR3 is CASSLSQIPNTEAFF. The CDR3 coding sequence is TGCGCCAGCAGCCTTTCACAGATACCGAACACTGAAGCTTTCTTT.

CDR3 nucleotides: TGTGCCAGCAGTTCTGCGTACCAAGAGACCCAGTACTTC. Protein product: CASSSAYQETQYF. The V and J genes are TRBV27 and TRBJ2-5; D is unresolved. The CDR3 spans 13 residues. V was pared by 4 bases and J by 0 bases, with 6 bases between. Germline V lookup: CDR1 MNHEY, CDR2 SMNVEV (reference sequence).

This chain connects TRBV14 to TRBJ2-1, with a tentative D call TRBD2 (7 bases). Germline CDR1 is SGHDN and CDR2 is FVKESK. The germline V and J ends were trimmed by 4 bases and 5 bases, with 18 bases remaining between them. The CDR3 sequence is 16 residues long. The chain's CDR3 is CASSPPFSGGDNEQFF. CDR3 DNA: TGTGCCAGCAGCCCCCCCTTTTCGGGGGGCGACAATGAGCAGTTCTTC.

V usage is TRBV11-3 and J usage is TRBJ1-4; no reliable D call. V was shortened by 2 bases and J by 4 bases, with 11 bases between the two germline ends. Per germline, CDR1 SGHNT and CDR2 YENEEA. The CDR3 consists of 15 residues. This CDR3 reads CASSLWAEYNEKLFF. The CDR3 coding sequence is TGTGCCAGCAGCTTATGGGCAGAGTATAATGAAAAACTGTTTTTT. Filled out from reference TRBV11-3 and TRBJ1-4, the complete variable domain reads EAGVVQSPRYKIIEKKQPVAFWCNPISGHNTLYWYLQNLGQGPELLIRYENEEAVDDSQLPKDRFSAERLKGVDSTLKIQPAELGDSAVYLCASSLWAEYNEKLFFGSGTQLSVL.

The sample holds a few counts of this clone. The chain is built from TRBV2 and TRBJ1-4; TRBD1 matches 11 bases. Germline values: CDR1 SNHLY, CDR2 FYNNEI. This CDR3 has 12 residues. Germline trimming cut 11 bases from V and 8 bases from J; bases unmatched to any gene: 4. The CDR3 protein is CAGQGAGEKLFF. CDR3 bases: TGTGCCGGACAGGGGGCAGGGGAAAAACTGTTTTTT.

The chain links TRBV21-1 to TRBJ2-5; the D call in the table, TRBD2, was not verified against the DNA. TRBV21-1 is flagged as a pseudogene. The CDR3 sequence is 14 residues long. CDR3 bases: TGTGCCAGCAGCAAAGAGGCGGGGCAAGAGACCCAGTACTTC. Its translation: CASSKEAGQETQYF.

This chain joins TRBV29-1 and TRBJ1-1, with 9 bases matching TRBD1. CDR3 size: 14 residues. Germline loops: CDR1 SQVTM, CDR2 ANQGSEA. V shed 3 bases, J shed 11 bases, and the junction held 13 bases outside the gene matches. The CDR3 sequence is CSVDFANRGRRAFF. In DNA, the CDR3 is TGCAGCGTTGATTTCGCTAACAGGGGGCGCAGGGCTTTCTTT.

The chain couples TRBV30 to TRBJ1-5, with D possibly being TRBD1 (5 bases). The V gene's germline CDR1 is GTSNPN and CDR2 SVGIG (reference sequence). This CDR3 spans 13 amino acids. V lost 5 bases and J 7 bases, leaving 15 bases between the germline ends. The CDR3, as DNA: TGTGCCTGGGCATCGGGGGGAAACCAGCCCCAGCATTTT. This encodes CAWASGGNQPQHF.

The chain uses TRBV6-1 and TRBJ2-1, with 8 bases matching TRBD1. CDR1 is MNHNS and CDR2 is SASEGT in the germline V gene. The V gene end was trimmed by 6 bases and the J gene end by 7 bases; junction bases not matched to a gene: 8. The CDR3 runs to 14 residues. CDR3 loop: CASRPMTGVNEQFF. CDR3 sequence (DNA): TGTGCCAGCAGACCCATGACAGGGGTGAATGAGCAGTTCTTC.

This clone has just a few counts. The chain combines TRBV10-3 with TRBJ2-3; D may be TRBD2 (5 bases). V gave up 8 bases and J gave up 6 bases, with 18 bases separating them. Germline V gene data show CDR1 as ENHRY and CDR2 as SYGVKD. The CDR3 loop spans 14 amino acids. CDR3 in amino acids: CAIESSGASDTQYF. DNA for the CDR3: TGTGCCATCGAGTCCAGCGGAGCATCGGATACGCAGTATTTT.

This chain joins TRBV7-2 and TRBJ1-1; 8 bases match TRBD1. CDR1 SGHTA and CDR2 FQGNSA come from the germline V gene. This CDR3 is 18 amino acids long. With V trimmed by 1 base and J by 2 bases, 12 bases remained unmatched. CDR3 residues: CASSLDSTGEGVNTEAFF. The CDR3 DNA reads as TGTGCCAGCAGCTTAGATTCGACAGGGGAGGGGGTTAACACTGAAGCTTTCTTT.

This chain joins TRBV11-3 and TRBJ2-7, with 11 bases identical to TRBD2. Germline V gene sequence: CDR1 SGHNT, CDR2 YENEEA. CDR3 length: 12 amino acids. Germline trimming cut 8 bases from V and 6 bases from J; bases unmatched to any gene: 3. The CDR3 region has the DNA TGTGCCAGCTCTGGACTAGCGGGCGAGCAGTACTTC. Residues: CASSGLAGEQYF.

V and J are TRBV11-2 and TRBJ2-1, with D maybe TRBD1 (5 bases). Trimming took 3 bases from V and 7 from J, leaving 16 bases between them. Germline V gene lookup returns CDR1 SGHAT and CDR2 FQNNGV. The CDR3 length is 15 residues. This CDR3 is CASSFHRTNVNEQFF. CDR3 sequence (DNA): TGTGCCAGCAGCTTTCACCGGACAAACGTAAATGAGCAGTTCTTC.